In its sample, the clone carrying this TCR beta chain was seen many times. What it binds is not known. The data originate from a study of T cells in Graves' hyperthyroidism and ophthalmopathy. TCR beta CDR3 regions were amplified from RNA. RT-PCR in the first round (using the HTBI primer set) targeted the TCR CDR3. Using its own MiXCR run on the multiplex PCR reads, TCRdb lists one record per CDR3 protein. The sample records over 250,000 distinct CDR3 sequences, less than 30% being singletons. Hyperthyroidism patients were newly diagnosed, had disease duration under 2 months, and were aged 18 to 65 years. Pregnant or lactating patients were excluded, as were those with uncontrolled infection or other autoimmune disease. The CDR3 runs 15 residues. Germline V gives CDR1 SNHLY, CDR2 FYNNEI. V lost 2 bases, J lost 1 base, and 9 bases lay in between. General study results and limits: A median 6.5 months before onset, the model predicted ophthalmopathy. Most thyroid clonotypes expanded above 0.001 appeared in blood too.

The chain links TRBV2 to TRBJ2-4; either TRBD1 or TRBD2 may fit D (5 bases each). Specimen: blood. The receptor's source is a man in his forties with Graves' hyperthyroidism that later progressed to Graves' ophthalmopathy. The CDR3 nucleotides read TGTGCCAGCAGTGAACGGGGCGGGGCCAAAAACATTCAGTACTTC. Translation: CASSERGGAKNIQYF.